Following are 3 T cell receptor beta chains from one sample sequenced in a study of blood T cell repertoires in COVID-19. TCRdb's table, derived via immunoSEQ multiplex PCR, lists solely in-frame clones and lacks some. The data show about 50,000 clones, roughly 89% seen once. The sequenced sample consisted of peripheral blood. These receptors all come from a woman aged 60-75 years with COVID-19, enrolled during active disease.

This chain links TRBV21-1 with TRBJ2-5; the DNA was not used to check the table's D call, TRBD2. TRBV21-1 is labeled a pseudogene. The CDR3 length is 14 residues. Here the CDR3 reads CASNLTRYQETQYF. CDR3 in DNA: TGTGCCAGCAACCTGACTAGGTACCAAGAGACCCAGTACTTC.

This clone was picked up one time. This sequence joins TRBV6-5 and TRBJ2-3; D is perhaps TRBD2 (5 bases). Trimming removed 1 base from V and 1 base from J, with 12 bases in between. Germline CDR1 and CDR2: MNHEY and SVGAGI. The CDR3 totals 16 residues. CDR3 amino acids: CASSYWSGVGTDTQYF. CDR3 DNA sequence: TGTGCCAGCAGTTACTGGAGCGGAGTGGGCACAGATACGCAGTATTTT.

This clone has just one count. The V call is TRBV25-1, the J call TRBJ1-3, with D possibly matching TRBD1 (6 bases). V lost 6 bases and J 0 bases, leaving 18 bases between the germline ends. The germline gives CDR1 MGHDK, CDR2 SYGVNS. This CDR3 region has 17 residues. In nucleotides, the CDR3 is TGTGCCAGCAGCACAACACCGGGACACGGCTCTGGAAACACCATATATTTT. Translating gives CASSTTPGHGSGNTIYF.